Each of the 22 T cell receptor beta chains below was sequenced from the same sample in a study of blood T cell repertoires in COVID-19. Generated by immunoSEQ multiplex PCR, the TCRdb table keeps only in-frame clones and is missing some. The table shows about 180,000 clones, with approximately 88% occurring only once. Sequenced: peripheral blood. The receptors derive from a woman aged 30 to 39 with acute or convalescent COVID-19.

The V gene is TRBV5-1, the J gene TRBJ1-1; D unclear. The CDR3 is 15 residues long. Trimming stripped 4 bases from V and 0 bases from J, with 13 bases between. The V gene's germline CDR1 is SGHRS and CDR2 YFSETQ. The CDR3 DNA is TGCGCCAGCAGCCGGGATAGGGCCGTGAACACTGAAGCTTTCTTT. Its protein is CASSRDRAVNTEAFF.

This clone turned up a few times. This chain connects TRBV5-1 to TRBJ2-3; unclear D gene. Trimming took off 0 bases at V and 0 bases at J, with 8 bases between the two ends. The CDR3 consists of 15 residues. Looked up from germline, CDR1 is SGHRS and CDR2 is YFSETQ. The CDR3 sequence: CASSLDDFSTDTQYF. The CDR3 nucleotides read TGCGCCAGCAGCTTGGACGACTTTAGCACAGATACGCAGTATTTT. Drawing the rest from reference TRBV5-1 and TRBJ2-3, the complete variable domain is KAGVTQTPRYLIKTRGQQVTLSCSPISGHRSVSWYQQTPGQGLQFLFEYFSETQRNKGNFPGRFSGRQFSNSRSEMNVSTLELGDSALYLCASSLDDFSTDTQYFGPGTRLTVL.

This chain uses TRBV5-1 with TRBJ2-3, with 8 bases fitting TRBD2. Germline V lookup: CDR1 SGHRS, CDR2 YFSETQ. V lost 4 bases and J lost 2; bases outside the gene matches: 6. The length of the CDR3 is 15 residues. CDR3 in amino acids: CASSPLAGFTDTQYF. CDR3 DNA sequence: TGCGCCAGCAGCCCCTTAGCGGGATTCACAGATACGCAGTATTTT. Full variable domain (outside the CDR3, taken from reference TRBV5-1 and TRBJ2-3): KAGVTQTPRYLIKTRGQQVTLSCSPISGHRSVSWYQQTPGQGLQFLFEYFSETQRNKGNFPGRFSGRQFSNSRSEMNVSTLELGDSALYLCASSPLAGFTDTQYFGPGTRLTVL.

This clone has just one count. V and J are TRBV2 and TRBJ2-2; 8 bases align to TRBD1. CDR1 is SNHLY, CDR2 FYNNEI, per germline. This CDR3 comprises 16 residues. Germline trimming cut 3 bases from V and 1 base from J; bases unmatched to any gene: 4. The CDR3 is CASSDQGARNTGELFF. CDR3 DNA sequence: TGTGCCAGCAGTGACCAGGGGGCAAGGAACACCGGGGAGCTGTTTTTT. Looking up the rest from reference TRBV2 and TRBJ2-2 gives the full variable domain: EPEVTQTPSHQVTQMGQEVILRCVPISNHLYFYWYRQILGQKVEFLVSFYNNEISEKSEIFDDQFSVERPDGSNFTLKIRSTKLEDSAMYFCASSDQGARNTGELFFGEGSRLTVL.

The chain carries TRBV4-1 and TRBJ1-1, with D possibly TRBD1 on 6 matching bases. The germline V gene encodes CDR1 MGHRA and CDR2 YSYEKL. Trimming took off 4 bases at V and 4 bases at J, with 13 bases between the two ends. The CDR3 covers 14 residues. The CDR3 sequence: CASSPQGRVTEAFF. The CDR3 DNA is TGCGCCAGCAGCCCACAGGGAAGGGTCACTGAAGCTTTCTTT.

This chain joins TRBV29-1 and TRBJ2-6; 9 bases agree with TRBD1. The junction had 13 bases not matched to a gene; V was cut back by 7 bases and J by 0 bases. The germline gives CDR1 SQVTM, CDR2 ANQGSEA. The CDR3 is made up of 18 amino acids. CDR3 in amino acids: CSGGQGQAERSGANVLTF. Here the CDR3 DNA reads TGCAGCGGGGGACAGGGCCAAGCTGAACGCTCTGGGGCCAACGTCCTGACTTTC. The complete variable domain, with remaining parts taken from reference TRBV29-1 and TRBJ2-6, reads SAVISQKPSRDICQRGTSLTIQCQVDSQVTMMFWYRQQPGQSLTLIATANQGSEATYESGFVIDKFPISRPNLTFSTLTVSNMSPEDSSIYLCSGGQGQAERSGANVLTFGAGSRLTVL.

The V and J genes are TRBV2 and TRBJ1-3, with D possibly matching TRBD1 (6 bases). Germline V gene sequence: CDR1 SNHLY, CDR2 FYNNEI. Deletions cut 7 bases from V and 3 bases from J, with 7 bases between. This CDR3 is 12 amino acids long. The CDR3 is CASKGDGNTIYF. CDR3 DNA: TGTGCCAGCAAGGGGGATGGAAACACCATATATTTT.

The chain carries TRBV2 and TRBJ2-7; D not certain. This CDR3 contains 12 residues. The germline gives CDR1 SNHLY, CDR2 FYNNEI. CDR3 nucleotides: TGTGCCAGCAGTGTGAATGGGCCTCTTATCGGCGTC. Protein sequence: CASSVNGPLIGV.

This chain joins TRBV3-1 (or the pseudogene TRBV3-2) and TRBJ2-1, with 7 bases identical to TRBD2. Germline lookup yields CDR1 LGHDT and CDR2 YNNKEL (reference sequence). V shed 1 base, J shed 9 bases, and the junction held 21 bases outside the gene matches. This CDR3 contains 19 residues. The CDR3 spells CASSQVMLKAGPGRAEQFF. The CDR3 DNA reads as TGTGCCAGCAGCCAAGTAATGCTTAAGGCAGGGCCAGGGAGGGCTGAGCAGTTCTTC.

The chain combines TRBV6-6 with TRBJ2-2; a weak D match, TRBD1 (6 bases). Trimming removed 3 bases at V and 0 bases at J, with 11 bases between. This CDR3 has 16 amino acids. Looked up from germline, CDR1 is MNHNY and CDR2 is SVGAGI (reference sequence). In DNA, the CDR3 is TGTGCCAGCAGTTATCGTGGGGGCGCGAACACCGGGGAGCTGTTTTTT. Residues: CASSYRGGANTGELFF.

This rearrangement joins TRBV29-1 to TRBJ1-4; a weak D match, TRBD1 (5 bases). Germline-derived CDR1 and CDR2 are SQVTM and ANQGSEA. The CDR3 contains 13 residues. With 1 base removed from V and 4 bases from J, the gap between germline ends came to 7 bases. DNA for the CDR3: TGCAGCGTTGAAGCGGGGGATAATGAAAAACTGTTTTTT. This encodes CSVEAGDNEKLFF.

This chain connects TRBV10-3 to TRBJ2-1; 8 bases are shared with TRBD2. After removal of 10 bases from V and 3 bases from J, the junction contained 2 bases not matched to a gene. CDR1 is ENHRY and CDR2 is SYGVKD in the germline V gene. The CDR3 is made up of 12 amino acids. The CDR3 reads CATGTSYNEQFF. CDR3 nucleotides: TGTGCCACCGGGACTAGCTACAATGAGCAGTTCTTC.

The V call is TRBV28, the J call TRBJ1-5; D gene uncertain. The CDR3 runs 17 residues. Trimming shortened V by 8 bases and J by 5 bases, and 25 bases separated the two germline ends. Germline CDR1 and CDR2: MDHEN and SYDVKM. The CDR3 DNA reads as TGTGCCAGCTCCGGTTGGCGGAGGACCGTGGGATATCAGCCCCAGCATTTT. This sequence encodes CASSGWRRTVGYQPQHF.

The chain combines TRBV30 with TRBJ1-1; maybe TRBD1 (6 bases). The V gene's germline CDR1 is GTSNPN and CDR2 SVGIG (reference sequence). The CDR3 covers 15 residues. CDR3 sequence: CAVGRGGVQNTEAFF. The DNA of the CDR3 is TGTGCGGTTGGTCGAGGGGGAGTCCAAAACACTGAAGCTTTCTTT. The full variable domain, rest sourced from reference TRBV30 and TRBJ1-1, is SQTIHQWPATLVQPVGSPLSLECTVEGTSNPNLYWYRQAAGRGLQLLFYSVGIGQISSEVPQNLSASRPQDRQFILSSKKLLLSDSGFYLCAVGRGGVQNTEAFFGQGTRLTVV.

In this sample, this clone turned up a few times. Other DNA sequences in the same sample also yield this CDR3. The chain combines TRBV27 with TRBJ1-3; no clear D. V was cut by 5 bases and J by 0 bases, with 5 bases left in between. The CDR3 consists of 13 residues. Germline CDR1 MNHEY, CDR2 SMNVEV (reference sequence). CDR3 in DNA: TGTGCCAGCAGTCCTTCCTCTGGAAACACCATATATTTT. It yields the protein CASSPSSGNTIYF.

This clone was detected only once. CDR3 coding DNA: TGTGCCAGCAGCCCCGGGACACCTAAAAACTACTATGGCTACACCTTC. The encoded protein is CASSPGTPKNYYGYTF. The V call is TRBV3-1 (or the pseudogene TRBV3-2), the J call TRBJ1-2; TRBD1 is a possible D gene (6 bases). There are 16 residues in the CDR3. Per germline, CDR1 LGHDT and CDR2 YNNKEL (reference sequence). Trimming stripped 4 bases from V and 3 bases from J, with 18 bases between.

The chain has TRBV6-5 and TRBJ1-2; 10 bases align to TRBD1. Germline loops: CDR1 MNHEY, CDR2 SVGAGI. CDR3 length: 13 residues. Trimming removed 6 bases from V and 4 bases from J; junction bases left unmatched: 2. The CDR3 DNA is TGTGCCAGCAGGCGGGACAGGGGCTATGGCTACACCTTC. Amino acid sequence: CASRRDRGYGYTF.

The chain has TRBV6-6 and TRBJ1-2; TRBD1 aligns across 9 bases. The CDR3 consists of 14 residues. Germline trimming cut 5 bases from V and 7 bases from J; bases unmatched to any gene: 8. Per germline, CDR1 MNHNY and CDR2 SVGAGI (reference sequence). CDR3 coding DNA: TGTGCCAGCAGTCCGCCTGGGACAGGGATTGGCTACACCTTC. Translating gives CASSPPGTGIGYTF.

The gene calls are TRBV6-6 and TRBJ2-3, with D tentatively TRBD2 (5 bases). This CDR3 has 16 amino acids. V was shortened by 6 bases and J by 0 bases, with 16 bases between the two germline ends. CDR1 MNHNY and CDR2 SVGAGI come from the germline V gene (reference sequence). CDR3 DNA: TGTGCCAGCAGACGTCTAGGCGGGTCTAGCACAGATACGCAGTATTTT. Translating it yields CASRRLGGSSTDTQYF.

The J gene is TRBJ2-1, the V gene TRBV5-4; 9 nucleotides match TRBD2. V shed 2 bases and J 7 bases; nucleotides not matched to a gene: 10. The CDR3 is 16 residues long. Germline-derived CDR1 and CDR2 are SGHNT and YYREEE (reference sequence). The CDR3 nucleotides read TGTGCCAGCAGCTTAGACCCCGTAGCGGGAGAAAATGAGCAGTTCTTC. Translation: CASSLDPVAGENEQFF.

This clone was counted once. One end of the junction fails to match germline, which may point to a read error. The chain employs TRBV5-4 and TRBJ2-4; TRBD1 might be the D (6 bases). Germline loops: CDR1 SGHNT, CDR2 YYREEE (reference sequence). The CDR3 contains 11 residues. DNA of the CDR3: TGTGCCAGCAGCTTGTTTGGGGACACCTCTTTC. This encodes CASSLFGDTSF.

The CDR3 is CASSTNLVPLHF. CDR3 in DNA: TGTGCCAGCAGCACAAACCTCGTACCCCTCCACTTT. The chain carries TRBV7-9 and TRBJ1-6; D is unclear. V lost 5 bases, J lost 12 bases, and 11 bases lay in between. The germline gives CDR1 SEHNR, CDR2 FQNEAQ (reference sequence). This CDR3 comprises 12 residues.